The rows below give T cell receptor beta chains drawn from one sample of a study of blood T cell repertoires in COVID-19. Generated by immunoSEQ multiplex PCR, the TCRdb table keeps only in-frame clones and is missing some. The top ten hold around 9.8% of the sample, which has around 130,000 clones, around 86% seen once. The sample consisted of peripheral blood. The receptors were gathered from a man aged 35-49 years with active or convalescent COVID-19. Each CDR3 is given with its conserved first and last residue. A D gene is named only where the DNA matches it firmly. A clone size is listed for some rows: how often the clone was seen (once, few, many), or a class if it is expanded.

CDR3 DNA: TGTGCCAGCAGCCCAAGGGGCGATCCACAAAGTTCACCCCTCCACTTT; CDR3 protein: CASSPRGDPQSSPLHF; J gene: TRBJ1-6; D gene: NA; V gene: TRBV7-6; clone size: NA
CDR3 DNA: TGCGCCAGCAGTGACCCGACAGACACCATATATTTT; CDR3 protein: CASSDPTDTIYF; J gene: TRBJ1-3; D gene: NA; V gene: TRBV10-2; clone size: NA
CDR3 DNA: TGTGCCTGGAGTGTAGGGACTCCCACAGATACGCAGTATTTT; CDR3 protein: CAWSVGTPTDTQYF; J gene: TRBJ2-3; D gene: NA; V gene: TRBV30; clone size: few
CDR3 DNA: TGTGCCAGCAGTGGACCGGGACTCCGCTCTGGAAACACCATATATTTT; CDR3 protein: CASSGPGLRSGNTIYF; J gene: TRBJ1-3; D gene: NA; V gene: TRBV6-1; clone size: NA
CDR3 DNA: TGCAGCGTTTCAGAGGCGGGGAACTATGGCTACACCTTC; CDR3 protein: CSVSEAGNYGYTF; J gene: TRBJ1-2; D gene: NA; V gene: TRBV29-1; clone size: few
CDR3 DNA: TGTGCCACCAGTGAGGGCGGCAGGGGCTCAACAGAGACCCAGTACTTC; CDR3 protein: CATSEGGRGSTETQYF; J gene: TRBJ2-5; D gene: NA; V gene: TRBV24-1; clone size: NA
CDR3 DNA: TGTGCCAGTAGTATATCGTCCGGGGCTAACTATGGCTACACCTTC; CDR3 protein: CASSISSGANYGYTF; J gene: TRBJ1-2; D gene: NA; V gene: TRBV19; clone size: NA
CDR3 DNA: TGTGCCAGTTCCAATCCCCAGGGGGTGAACACCGGGGAGCTGTTTTTT; CDR3 protein: CASSNPQGVNTGELFF; J gene: TRBJ2-2; D gene: TRBD1; V gene: TRBV19; clone size: NA
CDR3 DNA: TGTGCCAGCAGGACAGTTAGCTCTGGAAACACCATATATTTT; CDR3 protein: CASRTVSSGNTIYF; J gene: TRBJ1-3; D gene: NA; V gene: TRBV6-5; clone size: NA
CDR3 DNA: TGTGCCAGCTCCCACGGACAGGGGGGAAACACCATATATTTT; CDR3 protein: CASSHGQGGNTIYF; J gene: TRBJ1-3; D gene: TRBD1; V gene: TRBV18; clone size: few
CDR3 DNA: TGTGCCAGCAGCCCTAGACAGGGAGGATCCCCTGAAGCTTTCTTT; CDR3 protein: CASSPRQGGSPEAFF; J gene: TRBJ1-1; D gene: TRBD1; V gene: TRBV3-1/TRBV3-2; clone size: NA
CDR3 DNA: TGTGCCAGCAGCCAGTACGCCCACGGGAAATACGAGCAGTACTTC; CDR3 protein: CASSQYAHGKYEQYF; J gene: TRBJ2-7; D gene: NA; V gene: TRBV7-2; clone size: once
CDR3 DNA: TGTGCCAGCAGCCATAGCCGGGACAGTTCTGGAAACACCATATATTTT; CDR3 protein: CASSHSRDSSGNTIYF; J gene: TRBJ1-3; D gene: TRBD1; V gene: TRBV7-9; clone size: NA
CDR3 DNA: TGTGCCAGCAGTTACTCGGAGGTAGCGGGTTACAATGAGCAGTTCTTC; CDR3 protein: CASSYSEVAGYNEQFF; J gene: TRBJ2-1; D gene: TRBD2; V gene: TRBV6-2/TRBV6-3; clone size: NA
CDR3 DNA: TGTGCCAGCAGACGTGAGACAGGCATGAACACTGAAGCTTTCTTT; CDR3 protein: CASRRETGMNTEAFF; J gene: TRBJ1-1; D gene: NA; V gene: TRBV5-4; clone size: NA
CDR3 DNA: TGTGCCAGCAGCCCCCGGGACAGGGACGCTTTCTTT; CDR3 protein: CASSPRDRDAFF; J gene: TRBJ1-1; D gene: TRBD1; V gene: TRBV14; clone size: NA
CDR3 DNA: TGTGCCAGCAGCTTGGACAGGGGAAACACCATATATTTT; CDR3 protein: CASSLDRGNTIYF; J gene: TRBJ1-3; D gene: TRBD1; V gene: TRBV7-2; clone size: NA
CDR3 DNA: TGTGCCAGCAGTAGGACAGGGAACAATCAGCCCCAGCATTTT; CDR3 protein: CASSRTGNNQPQHF; J gene: TRBJ1-5; D gene: TRBD1; V gene: TRBV6-5; clone size: NA
CDR3 DNA: TGTGCAAGTCGCTTAGCCCGTCGGACAGGTACCACAGATACGCAGTATTTT; CDR3 protein: CASRLARRTGTTDTQYF; J gene: TRBJ2-3; D gene: NA; V gene: TRBV12-2; clone size: NA
CDR3 DNA: TGTGCCAGCAGTGACTCCTCGATAGCGGGGGGGCGTGAGACCCAGTACTTC; CDR3 protein: CASSDSSIAGGRETQYF; J gene: TRBJ2-5; D gene: TRBD2; V gene: TRBV6-4; clone size: NA
CDR3 DNA: TGTGCCAGCAGCCAAGACGGCGGAATCAATTCACCCCTCCACTTT; CDR3 protein: CASSQDGGINSPLHF; J gene: TRBJ1-6; D gene: NA; V gene: TRBV3-1/TRBV3-2; clone size: NA
CDR3 DNA: TGTGCCACCAGTGATTTGTCCACTCCTACTACAAGTAGCGCTGGCACAGATACGCAGTATTTT; CDR3 protein: CATSDLSTPTTSSAGTDTQYF; J gene: TRBJ2-3; D gene: NA; V gene: TRBV24-1; clone size: NA
CDR3 DNA: TGCAGTGCTAGTAGTAGGGGCTCCTACGAGCAGTACTTC; CDR3 protein: CSASSRGSYEQYF; J gene: TRBJ2-7; D gene: NA; V gene: TRBV20-1; clone size: once